Listed below are T cell receptor beta chains from one sample, sequenced in a study of spatial heterogeneity in lung cancer. TCRdb re-called the 5' RACE reads through MiXCR, storing one row per CDR3 protein. The top ten clones hold roughly 15% of a sample with a few thousand distinct CDR3 sequences, about 8% of them seen once. This sample comprised lung tumor tissue, obtained at surgery. These receptor sequences come from a male donor with early-stage non-small cell lung cancer. Both conserved end residues are part of each CDR3. A D gene is named only where the DNA matches it firmly. Clone size is given for some rows only: seen once, a few or many times, or a class if the clone is expanded.

abundance	d_gene	j_gene	v_gene	CDR3aa	CDR3nt
many	-	TRBJ2-1	TRBV2	CASSELRVSYNEQFF	TGTGCCAGCAGTGAATTGCGGGTCTCTTACAATGAGCAGTTCTTC
medium-sized	-	TRBJ1-1	TRBV7-2	CASSLVGGFGFF	TGTGCCAGCAGCTTAGTGGGCGGATTTGGTTTCTTT
many	-	TRBJ2-7	TRBV5-6	CASSSATVPYEQYF	TGTGCCAGCAGCAGTGCGACAGTTCCCTACGAGCAGTACTTC
medium-sized	TRBD2	TRBJ2-7	TRBV13	CASSLVLAGSSYEQYF	TGTGCCAGCAGCTTAGTACTAGCGGGGAGCTCCTACGAGCAGTACTTC
medium-sized	-	TRBJ2-1	TRBV2	CASSDQVVYYNEQFF	TGTGCCAGCAGTGATCAGGTAGTTTATTACAATGAGCAGTTCTTC
medium-sized	TRBD1	TRBJ1-6	TRBV20-1	CSARGIGQDVNSPLHF	TGCAGTGCTAGAGGTATTGGACAGGATGTAAATTCACCCCTCCACTTT
many	TRBD1	TRBJ2-6	TRBV30	CAWSKGTVSSGANVLTF	TGTGCCTGGAGTAAGGGGACAGTATCTTCAGGGGCCAACGTCCTGACTTTC
-	-	TRBJ1-2	TRBV4-3	CASSQDAGVYGYTF	TGCGCCAGCAGCCAAGATGCAGGGGTCTATGGCTACACCTTC
medium-sized	-	TRBJ2-2	TRBV7-2	CASSLEGANTGELFF	TGTGCCAGCAGCTTGGAGGGGGCGAACACCGGGGAGCTGTTTTTT
-	TRBD1	TRBJ1-6	TRBV2	CASREGTANSPLHF	TGTGCCAGCAGGGAAGGGACAGCTAATTCACCCCTCCACTTT
medium-sized	-	TRBJ2-7	TRBV9	CASSVEQGPVEQYF	TGTGCCAGCAGCGTAGAACAGGGACCGGTGGAGCAGTACTTC
medium-sized	TRBD1	TRBJ1-6	TRBV5-6	CASSLGGTGDSPLHF	TGTGCCAGCAGCTTGGGAGGTACAGGGGATTCACCCCTCCACTTT
medium-sized	-	TRBJ2-3	TRBV20-1	CSASSPLNTDTQYF	TGCAGTGCTAGTTCCCCCCTGAACACAGATACGCAGTATTTT
-	-	TRBJ2-5	TRBV9	CASEETQYF	TGTGCCAGCGAAGAGACCCAGTACTTC
medium-sized	-	TRBJ1-3	TRBV6-1	CASREAYSGNTIYF	TGTGCCAGCAGGGAGGCTTACTCTGGAAACACCATATATTTT
medium-sized	-	TRBJ1-5	TRBV20-1	CSALDSDSNQPQHF	TGCAGTGCTTTGGACAGTGATAGCAATCAGCCCCAGCATTTT
medium-sized	-	TRBJ2-3	TRBV7-6	CASSFRIGTDTQYF	TGTGCCAGCAGCTTCCGGATTGGCACAGATACGCAGTATTTT
medium-sized	-	TRBJ1-5	TRBV7-2	CASSPKGSNQPQHF	TGTGCCAGCAGCCCAAAGGGGAGCAATCAGCCCCAGCATTTT
medium-sized	TRBD2	TRBJ2-7	TRBV3-1	CASSRLAGGLTEQYF	TGTGCCAGCAGCCGGTTGGCGGGAGGGCTTACCGAGCAGTACTTC
many	TRBD1	TRBJ1-2	TRBV7-9	CASSLNRGYGYTF	TGTGCCAGCAGCTTGAACAGGGGATATGGCTACACCTTC
medium-sized	TRBD2	TRBJ2-7	TRBV7-6	CASSLFPLLADNYEQYF	TGTGCCAGCAGCTTATTTCCCCTACTAGCGGACAACTACGAGCAGTACTTC
-	-	TRBJ2-5	TRBV7-2	CASSLSPSETQYF	TGTGCCAGCAGCTTGAGCCCGTCGGAGACCCAGTACTTC
many	TRBD2	TRBJ2-5	TRBV4-1	CASSLAGSQETQYF	TGCGCCAGCTCACTAGCGGGGAGCCAAGAGACCCAGTACTTC
medium-sized	-	TRBJ1-1	TRBV5-1	CASSVDGNTEAFF	TGCGCCAGCAGCGTCGACGGGAACACTGAAGCTTTCTTT
many	TRBD2	TRBJ2-3	TRBV6-6	CASSTPGLQADTQYF	TGTGCCAGCAGCACCCCGGGACTACAGGCAGATACGCAGTATTTT
many	-	TRBJ2-5	TRBV28	CATQEQETQYF	TGTGCCACACAGGAGCAAGAGACCCAGTACTTC
many	-	TRBJ1-4	TRBV5-1	CASSLVGAQNEKLFF	TGCGCCAGCAGCTTGGTGGGGGCGCAAAATGAAAAACTGTTTTTT
many	TRBD1	TRBJ2-7	TRBV18	CASSRQGPLDEQYF	TGTGCCAGCTCACGACAGGGGCCCCTAGACGAGCAGTACTTC
medium-sized	-	TRBJ2-4	TRBV3-1	CASSQEGYIQYF	TGTGCCAGCAGCCAGGAGGGGTACATTCAGTACTTC
medium-sized	TRBD2	TRBJ2-2	TRBV7-9	CASSFIRLADNTGELFF	TGTGCCAGCAGTTTCATCAGACTAGCGGATAACACCGGGGAGCTGTTTTTT
medium-sized	-	TRBJ2-2	TRBV28	CASSVLPLITGELFF	TGTGCCAGCAGTGTACTCCCTTTGATCACCGGGGAGCTGTTTTTT
medium-sized	TRBD2	TRBJ2-4	TRBV12-3/TRBV12-4	CASSPGLAGVGPKNIQYF	TGTGCCAGCAGTCCGGGACTAGCGGGAGTGGGTCCCAAAAACATTCAGTACTTC
medium-sized	-	TRBJ1-6	TRBV6-6	CASQPGETVPSPLHF	TGTGCCAGCCAACCGGGGGAGACAGTCCCTTCACCCCTCCACTTT
medium-sized	-	TRBJ2-3	TRBV20-1	CSASDSFTDTQYF	TGCAGTGCCTCGGACAGCTTCACAGATACGCAGTATTTT
medium-sized	TRBD2	TRBJ2-1	TRBV2	CASSGPSGGFYNEQFF	TGTGCCAGCAGTGGTCCTAGCGGGGGGTTTTACAATGAGCAGTTCTTC
-	TRBD2	TRBJ2-7	TRBV7-9	CASSRTGGSYEQYF	TGTGCCAGCAGCCGAACGGGAGGCTCCTACGAGCAGTACTTC
few	TRBD1	TRBJ1-2	TRBV20-1	CSAARDSYGYTF	TGCAGTGCTGCCCGGGACAGCTATGGCTACACCTTC
many	-	TRBJ2-7	TRBV24-1	CATSVHSYEQYF	TGTGCCACCAGTGTCCACTCCTACGAGCAGTACTTC
medium-sized	TRBD1	TRBJ1-1	TRBV5-1	CASSLEGTGFTEAFF	TGCGCCAGCAGCTTAGAGGGGACAGGGTTCACTGAAGCTTTCTTT